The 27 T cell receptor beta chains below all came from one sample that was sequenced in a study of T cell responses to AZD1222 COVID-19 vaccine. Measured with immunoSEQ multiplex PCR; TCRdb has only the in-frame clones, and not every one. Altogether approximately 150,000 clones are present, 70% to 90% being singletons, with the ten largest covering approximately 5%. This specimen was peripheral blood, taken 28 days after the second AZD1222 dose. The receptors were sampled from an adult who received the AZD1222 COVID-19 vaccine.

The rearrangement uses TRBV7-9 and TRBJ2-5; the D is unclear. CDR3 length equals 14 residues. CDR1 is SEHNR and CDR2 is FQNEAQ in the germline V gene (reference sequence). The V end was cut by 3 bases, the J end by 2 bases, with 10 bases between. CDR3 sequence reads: CASSLAEIQETQYF. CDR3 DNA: TGTGCCAGCAGCTTGGCTGAGATTCAAGAGACCCAGTACTTC.

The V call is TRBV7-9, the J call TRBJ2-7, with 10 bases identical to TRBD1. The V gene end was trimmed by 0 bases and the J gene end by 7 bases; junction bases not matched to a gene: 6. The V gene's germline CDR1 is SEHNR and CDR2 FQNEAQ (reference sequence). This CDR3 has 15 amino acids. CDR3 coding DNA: TGTGCCAGCAGCTTAGCGGGACAGGGGAAGGGGGAGCAGTACTTC. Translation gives CASSLAGQGKGEQYF. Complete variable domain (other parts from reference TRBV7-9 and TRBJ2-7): DTGVSQNPRHKITKRGQNVTFRCDPISEHNRLYWYRQTLGQGPEFLTYFQNEAQLEKSRLLSDRFSAERPKGSFSTLEIQRTEQGDSAMYLCASSLAGQGKGEQYFGPGTRLTVT.

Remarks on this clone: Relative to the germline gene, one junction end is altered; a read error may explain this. In DNA, the CDR3 is TGTGCTAGCAGCTCGAGAGGTGTGCGGGAGTACCCCTACAATGAGCAGTTCTTC. Translated: CASSSRGVREYPYNEQFF. The rearrangement uses TRBV7-7 and TRBJ2-1; 7 nucleotides align to TRBD2. Germline CDR1 SSHAT, CDR2 FNYEAQ (reference sequence). CDR3 length: 18 amino acids.

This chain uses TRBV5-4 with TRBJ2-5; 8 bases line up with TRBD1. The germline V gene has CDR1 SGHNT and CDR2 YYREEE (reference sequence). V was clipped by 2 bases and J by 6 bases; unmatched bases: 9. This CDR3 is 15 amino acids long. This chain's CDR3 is CASSFQGAGKQTQYF. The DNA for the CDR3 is TGTGCCAGCAGCTTCCAGGGGGCGGGCAAGCAGACCCAGTACTTC.

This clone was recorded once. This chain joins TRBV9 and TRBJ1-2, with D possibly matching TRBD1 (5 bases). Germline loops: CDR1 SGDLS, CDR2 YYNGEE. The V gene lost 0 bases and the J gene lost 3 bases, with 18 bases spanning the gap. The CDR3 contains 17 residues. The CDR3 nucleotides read TGTGCCAGCAGCGTAGGTTCCCGGGACGCGATATACTATGGCTACACCTTC. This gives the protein CASSVGSRDAIYYGYTF.

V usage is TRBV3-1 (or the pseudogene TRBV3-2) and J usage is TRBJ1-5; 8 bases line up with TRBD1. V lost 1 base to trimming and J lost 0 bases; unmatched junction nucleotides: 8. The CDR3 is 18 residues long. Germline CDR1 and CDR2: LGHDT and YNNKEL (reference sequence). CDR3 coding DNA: TGTGCCAGCAGCCAAGGGGGTCTACAGGGGGATAGCAATCAGCCCCAGCATTTT. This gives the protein CASSQGGLQGDSNQPQHF.

CDR3 in DNA: TGTGCCAGCAGCTTAGGACTCGCAAACTCTGGAAACACCATATATTTT. Its translation is CASSLGLANSGNTIYF. The chain employs TRBV7-9 and TRBJ1-3; D unclear. This CDR3 is 16 amino acids long. CDR1 SEHNR and CDR2 FQNEAQ come from the germline V gene (reference sequence). Trimming removed 1 base at V and 0 bases at J, with 10 bases between.

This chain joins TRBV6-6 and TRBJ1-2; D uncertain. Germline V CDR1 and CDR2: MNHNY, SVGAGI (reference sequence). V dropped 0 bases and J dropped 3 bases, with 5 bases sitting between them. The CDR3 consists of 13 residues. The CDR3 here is CASSYSRDYGYTF. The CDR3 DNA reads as TGTGCCAGCAGTTACTCGAGGGACTATGGCTACACCTTC.

In nucleotides, the CDR3 is TGTGCCACCAGTGATTCCCAAAGTAGGGCAGGGGGTAATCAAGATACGCAGTATTTT. Translation: CATSDSQSRAGGNQDTQYF. This chain links TRBV24-1 with TRBJ2-3, with TRBD1 matching 7 bases. V was clipped by 2 bases and J by 5 bases; unmatched bases: 18. The CDR3 length is 19 residues. CDR1 is KGHDR and CDR2 is SFDVKD in the germline V gene.

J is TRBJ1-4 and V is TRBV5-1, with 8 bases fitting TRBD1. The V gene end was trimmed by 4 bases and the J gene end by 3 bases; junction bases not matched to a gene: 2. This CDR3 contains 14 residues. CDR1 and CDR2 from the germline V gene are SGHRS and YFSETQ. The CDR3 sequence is CASSRQGPNEKLFF. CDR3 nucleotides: TGCGCCAGCAGCAGACAGGGGCCTAATGAAAAACTGTTTTTT.

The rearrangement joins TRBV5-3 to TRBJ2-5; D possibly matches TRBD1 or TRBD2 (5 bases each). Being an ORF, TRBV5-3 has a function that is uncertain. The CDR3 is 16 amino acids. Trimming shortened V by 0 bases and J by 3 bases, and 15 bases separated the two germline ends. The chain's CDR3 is CARSLERDGEKETQYF. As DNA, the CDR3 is TGTGCCAGAAGCTTGGAGAGGGACGGGGAGAAAGAGACCCAGTACTTC.

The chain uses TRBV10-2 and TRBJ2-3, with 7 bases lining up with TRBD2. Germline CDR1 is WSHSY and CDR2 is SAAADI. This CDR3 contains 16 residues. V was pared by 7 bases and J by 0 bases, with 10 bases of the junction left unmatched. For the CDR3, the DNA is TGCGCCAGCACCTTATCCGGGACTACTAGCACAGATACGCAGTATTTT. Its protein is CASTLSGTTSTDTQYF.

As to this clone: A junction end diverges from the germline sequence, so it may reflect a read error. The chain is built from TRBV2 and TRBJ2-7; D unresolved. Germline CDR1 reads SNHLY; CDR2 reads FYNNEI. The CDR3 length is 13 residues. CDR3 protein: CASSLRGTIDPAF. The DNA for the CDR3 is TGTGCCAGCAGTCTAAGAGGTACGATCGACCCCGCATTC.

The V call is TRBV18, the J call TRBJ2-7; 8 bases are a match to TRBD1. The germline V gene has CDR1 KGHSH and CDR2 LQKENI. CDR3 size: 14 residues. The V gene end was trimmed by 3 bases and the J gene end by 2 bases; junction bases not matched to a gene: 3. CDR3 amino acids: CASSPTGQAYEQYF. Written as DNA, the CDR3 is TGTGCCAGCTCACCCACGGGACAGGCCTACGAGCAGTACTTC.

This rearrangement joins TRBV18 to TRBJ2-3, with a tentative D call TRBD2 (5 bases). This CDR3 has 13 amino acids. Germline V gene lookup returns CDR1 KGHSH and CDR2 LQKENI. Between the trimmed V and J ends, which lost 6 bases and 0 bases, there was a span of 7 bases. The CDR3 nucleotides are TGTGCCAGCTCTAAGCGGAGCACAGATACGCAGTATTTT. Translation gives CASSKRSTDTQYF. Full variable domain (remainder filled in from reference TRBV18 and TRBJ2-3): NAGVMQNPRHLVRRRGQEARLRCSPMKGHSHVYWYRQLPEEGLKFMVYLQKENIIDESGMPKERFSAEFPKEGPSILRIQQVVRGDSAAYFCASSKRSTDTQYFGPGTRLTVL.

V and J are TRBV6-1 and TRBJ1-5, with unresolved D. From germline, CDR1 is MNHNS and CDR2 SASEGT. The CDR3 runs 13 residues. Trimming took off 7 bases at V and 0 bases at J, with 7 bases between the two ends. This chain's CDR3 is CASIISSNQPQHF. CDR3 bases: TGTGCCAGCATTATAAGTAGCAATCAGCCCCAGCATTTT.

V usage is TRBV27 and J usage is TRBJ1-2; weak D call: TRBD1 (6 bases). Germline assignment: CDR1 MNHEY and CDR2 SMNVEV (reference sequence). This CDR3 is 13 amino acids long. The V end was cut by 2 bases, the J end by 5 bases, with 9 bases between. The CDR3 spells CASSLTGLYGYTF. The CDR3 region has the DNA TGTGCCAGCAGTTTAACAGGGCTTTATGGCTACACCTTC.

The CDR3 here is CAISGSAGVDGYTF. In DNA, the CDR3 is TGTGCCATCAGCGGGTCGGCGGGGGTCGATGGCTACACCTTC. The chain employs TRBV10-3 and TRBJ1-2, with D possibly being TRBD1 (5 bases). Trimming removed 6 bases from V and 6 bases from J, with 17 bases in between. Per germline, CDR1 ENHRY and CDR2 SYGVKD. This CDR3 comprises 14 residues.

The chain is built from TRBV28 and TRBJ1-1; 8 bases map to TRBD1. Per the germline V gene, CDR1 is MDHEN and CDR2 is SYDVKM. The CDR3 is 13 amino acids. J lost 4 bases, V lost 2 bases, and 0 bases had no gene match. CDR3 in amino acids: CASSLTGGTEAFF. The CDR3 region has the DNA TGTGCCAGCAGTTTAACAGGGGGCACTGAAGCTTTCTTT. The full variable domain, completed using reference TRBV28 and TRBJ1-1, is DVKVTQSSRYLVKRTGEKVFLECVQDMDHENMFWYRQDPGLGLRLIYFSYDVKMKEKGDIPEGYSVSREKKERFSLILESASTNQTSMYLCASSLTGGTEAFFGQGTRLTVV.

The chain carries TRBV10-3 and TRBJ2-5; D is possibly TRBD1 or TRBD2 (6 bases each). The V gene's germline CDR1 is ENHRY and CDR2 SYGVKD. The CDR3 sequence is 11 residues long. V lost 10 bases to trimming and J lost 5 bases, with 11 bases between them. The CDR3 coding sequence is TGTGCCACAAGGGGGGTGGAGACCCAGTACTTC. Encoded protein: CATRGVETQYF.

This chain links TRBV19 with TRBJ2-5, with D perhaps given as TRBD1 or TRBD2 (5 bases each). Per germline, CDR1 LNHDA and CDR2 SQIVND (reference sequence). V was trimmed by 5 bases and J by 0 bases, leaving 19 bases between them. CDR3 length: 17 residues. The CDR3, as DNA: TGTGCCAGTAGTGCCGGCCGGGGCGCTTGGTACCAAGAGACCCAGTACTTC. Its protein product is CASSAGRGAWYQETQYF.

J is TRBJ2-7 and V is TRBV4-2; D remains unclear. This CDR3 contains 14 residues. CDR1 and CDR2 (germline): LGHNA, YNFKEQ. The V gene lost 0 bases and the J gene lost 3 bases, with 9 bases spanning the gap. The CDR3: CASSQDRVSYEQYF. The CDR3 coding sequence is TGTGCCAGCAGCCAAGATCGAGTCAGCTACGAGCAGTACTTC.

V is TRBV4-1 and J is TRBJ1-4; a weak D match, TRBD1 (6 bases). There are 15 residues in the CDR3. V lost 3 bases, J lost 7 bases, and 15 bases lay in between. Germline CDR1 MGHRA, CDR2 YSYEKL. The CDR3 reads CASSQNRVESEKLFF. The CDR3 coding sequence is TGCGCCAGCAGCCAGAACAGGGTTGAGAGTGAAAAACTGTTTTTT.

The CDR3 spells CASSRSPLRDQPQHF. CDR3 bases: TGCGCCAGCAGCCGAAGTCCCCTACGCGATCAGCCCCAGCATTTT. The rearrangement joins TRBV4-1 to TRBJ1-5; D gene ambiguous. V dropped 4 bases and J dropped 5 bases, with 15 bases sitting between them. CDR1 and CDR2 (germline): MGHRA, YSYEKL. The CDR3 spans 15 residues.

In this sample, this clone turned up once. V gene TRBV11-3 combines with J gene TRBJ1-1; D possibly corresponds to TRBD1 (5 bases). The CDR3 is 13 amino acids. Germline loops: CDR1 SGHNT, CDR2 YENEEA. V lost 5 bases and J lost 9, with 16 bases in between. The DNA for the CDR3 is TGTGCCAGCAGCCCCCGACAGCGGGAGAAAGCTTTCTTT. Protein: CASSPRQREKAFF.

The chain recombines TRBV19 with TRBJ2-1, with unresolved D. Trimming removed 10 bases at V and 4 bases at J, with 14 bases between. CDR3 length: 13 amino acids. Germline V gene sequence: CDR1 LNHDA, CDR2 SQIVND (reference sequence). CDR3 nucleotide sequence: TGTGCCACCTCTATATCAAGTTACAATGAGCAGTTCTTC. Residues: CATSISSYNEQFF.

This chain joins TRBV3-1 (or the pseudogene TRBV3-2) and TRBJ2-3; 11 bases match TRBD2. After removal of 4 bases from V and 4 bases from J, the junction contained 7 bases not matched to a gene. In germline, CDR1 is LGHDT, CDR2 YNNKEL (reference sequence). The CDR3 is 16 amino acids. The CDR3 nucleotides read TGTGCCAGCAGCCCTGGACTAGCGGGTGTAGCAGATACGCAGTATTTT. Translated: CASSPGLAGVADTQYF.